This passage covers 31 T cell receptor beta chains from one sample sequenced in a study of tumor-infiltrating lymphocytes in primary liver carcinoma. The input was 450 to 550 ng total RNA; TCR beta cDNA was made from it with a constant-region primer. Libraries covering TCR beta were generated through three nested multiplex PCR rounds (using a slightly modified ARM-PCR). PCR rounds one and two used TRBV1-TRBV30 forward primers with a C-beta reverse primer for 10 cycles each. Via MiXCR, TCRdb re-called the multiplex PCR reads, giving one row per CDR3 protein. The table records about 210,000 distinct CDR3 sequences, about 61% of them present only once. It was unsorted whole blood that yielded blood RNA, and germline DNA was also extracted. The sequenced sample consisted of peripheral blood. The receptors stem from a woman aged 60-70 years with primary liver carcinoma and hepatitis B virus infection.

The J gene is TRBJ2-1, the V gene TRBV29-1; 10 positions match TRBD2. V was clipped by 7 bases and J by 10 bases; unmatched bases: 16. The CDR3 contains 15 residues. Germline lookup yields CDR1 SQVTM and CDR2 ANQGSEA. The CDR3 reads CSAPKRGLAIDEQFF. CDR3 bases: TGCAGCGCCCCTAAAAGGGGACTAGCGATCGACGAGCAGTTCTTC.

The chain employs TRBV28 and TRBJ2-1; tentatively, D is TRBD1 (6 bases). Per the germline V gene, CDR1 is MDHEN and CDR2 is SYDVKM. The CDR3 covers 16 residues. The V and J ends lost 3 bases and 6 bases respectively, with 18 bases between them. CDR3 DNA sequence: TGTGCCAGCAGTTTCAGGGGTCGGGCGACGGGCAATGAGCAGTTCTTC. Translation gives CASSFRGRATGNEQFF.

This clonotype was found a few times. The chain combines TRBV5-1 with TRBJ2-7; perhaps TRBD2 as D (5 bases). V lost 0 bases and J lost 3, with 10 bases in between. Germline V gene data show CDR1 as SGHRS and CDR2 as YFSETQ. This CDR3 comprises 14 residues. The CDR3 DNA is TGCGCCAGCAGCTTGGCCCGGGGTTACTACGAGCAGTACTTC. Translation: CASSLARGYYEQYF.

This clonotype was observed a few times. The rearrangement uses TRBV7-9 and TRBJ2-1; D is perhaps TRBD1 or TRBD2 (5 bases each). CDR1 and CDR2 (germline): SEHNR, FQNEAQ (reference sequence). There are 14 residues in the CDR3. V dropped 5 bases and J dropped 4 bases, with 12 bases sitting between them. CDR3 bases: TGTGCCAGCAGCCCTTGGGACGGTTACAATGAGCAGTTCTTC. This codes for CASSPWDGYNEQFF.

The chain joins TRBV6-6 to TRBJ2-1; 11 bases line up with TRBD2. Germline trimming cut 7 bases from V and 3 bases from J; bases unmatched to any gene: 14. Germline V gene data show CDR1 as MNHNY and CDR2 as SVGAGI (reference sequence). CDR3 length equals 18 residues. CDR3 nucleotides: TGTGCCAGCACCTGGACTAGCGGGCGTCTCCGAAGCTACAATGAGCAGTTCTTC. It is translated as CASTWTSGRLRSYNEQFF.

As to this clonotype: This clone may be a read error of a much larger clone one base away. Here the CDR3 DNA reads TGTGCTAGTGGTATGACAGGGGAGTACCAAGAGACCCAGTACTTC. As protein: CASGMTGEYQETQYF. The rearrangement uses TRBV12-5 and TRBJ2-5; 8 bases line up with TRBD1. After removal of 5 bases from V and 0 bases from J, the junction contained 5 bases not matched to a gene. Germline V gene sequence: CDR1 LGHNT, CDR2 FRNRAP. The CDR3 extends over 15 amino acids. Complete variable domain (other parts from reference TRBV12-5 and TRBJ2-5): DARVTQTPRHKVTEMGQEVTMRCQPILGHNTVFWYRQTMMQGLELLAYFRNRAPLDDSGMPKDRFSAEMPDATLATLKIQPSEPRDSAVYFCASGMTGEYQETQYFGPGTRLLVL.

This clonotype was detected ten times or more. V gene TRBV6-1 combines with J gene TRBJ2-4; 8 bases are shared with TRBD1. Losses at the gene ends were 8 bases for V and 8 bases for J; bases not matched to a gene: 2. Per the germline V gene, CDR1 is MNHNS and CDR2 is SASEGT. This CDR3 region has 11 residues. CDR3 DNA sequence: TGTGCCAGCCACAGGGGGGACATTCAGTACTTC. Translation gives CASHRGDIQYF.

On this clonotype: Since a much larger clone is just one base distant, this may be a read error. This chain connects TRBV12-3 or TRBV12-4 to TRBJ2-1; 14 positions agree with TRBD2. The CDR3 runs 15 residues. The CDR3 DNA reads TGTGCCAGCAGCCGTGGACTAGCGGGAGGATATGAGCAGTTATTC. This gives the protein CASSRGLAGGYEQLF.

For this clonotype: The junction departs from germline at one end; a sequencing error may be responsible. The chain joins TRBV29-1 to TRBJ1-1, with TRBD1 matching 8 bases. The CDR3 extends over 13 amino acids. Germline V gene sequence: CDR1 SQVTM, CDR2 ANQGSEA. The CDR3, as DNA: TGCAACGTCAAACAGGGGGACGACACCGAAGCTTTCTTT. Translating gives CNVKQGDDTEAFF.

J is TRBJ2-7 and V is TRBV25-1; 9 bases agree with TRBD1. The CDR3 is 16 residues long. Trimming took 2 bases from V and 4 from J; bases not matched to a gene: 9. The V gene's germline CDR1 is MGHDK and CDR2 SYGVNS. CDR3 in amino acids: CASSEGGGQGSYEQYF. The CDR3 DNA reads TGTGCCAGCAGTGAAGGGGGGGGACAGGGTTCGTACGAGCAGTACTTC.

In its sample, this clonotype was seen many times. The chain combines TRBV6-5 with TRBJ1-6, with D perhaps TRBD1 (5 bases). The CDR3 runs 17 residues. The V gene's germline CDR1 is MNHEY and CDR2 SVGAGI. Trimming pared 5 bases from V and 4 bases from J, leaving 18 bases between. The DNA of the CDR3 is TGTGCCAGCAGTAAAACAGGAGCGGGGGGATATAATTCACCCCTCCACTTT. Its translation is CASSKTGAGGYNSPLHF.

With respect to this clonotype: A single base separates this from a much larger clone, so it may be a read error. The chain carries TRBV7-8 and TRBJ2-1; D uncertain. The CDR3 extends over 15 amino acids. Per the germline V gene, CDR1 is SGHVS and CDR2 is FQNEAQ. CDR3 in amino acids: CASSPPLSSYNEHFF. The CDR3 bases are TGTGCCAGCAGCCCCCCCTTGAGCTCCTACAATGAGCACTTCTTC.

This clonotype was counted a single time. An end of the junction differs from the germline gene, which may be a read error. The chain combines TRBV6-5 with TRBJ1-1; TRBD1 is a possible D gene (6 bases). CDR3 size: 15 residues. The germline V gene has CDR1 MNHEY and CDR2 SVGAGI. The CDR3 nucleotides read TGTGCCAGCAGTCAAGACGGGGTGGGGGGCACTGAAGCTTTATTT. The encoded protein is CASSQDGVGGTEALF.

This clonotype has only a few counts. Germline is not matched at one junction end, which may reflect a read error. This chain uses TRBV5-1 with TRBJ2-4; TRBD2 matches at 10 bases. Germline CDR1 SGHRS, CDR2 YFSETQ. The CDR3 is 15 amino acids. Written as DNA, the CDR3 is TGCGCCAGCAGCCATGGACTAGCGGAAAAAAACACTCAGTACTTC. It codes for CASSHGLAEKNTQYF.

On this clonotype: It is likely a read error, because the conserved phenylalanine at the end of the CDR3 is missing. This sequence joins TRBV11-2 and TRBJ1-1; D is perhaps TRBD1 (5 bases). CDR3 length: 14 amino acids. Trimming took off 3 bases at V and 5 bases at J, with 13 bases between the two ends. Germline CDR1 and CDR2: SGHAT and FQNNGV. CDR3 nucleotide sequence: TGTGCCAGCAGCTTTTCAAGGGGAAGTACTGAAGCTTTCATT. Translated, it gives CASSFSRGSTEAFI.

As to this clonotype: Since no conserved phenylalanine or tryptophan closes the CDR3, a read error is the likely cause. This rearrangement joins TRBV28 to TRBJ2-5; perhaps D is TRBD1 or TRBD2 (5 bases each). This CDR3 region has 16 residues. Trimming removed 7 bases at V and 4 bases at J, with 22 bases between. Looked up from germline, CDR1 is MDHEN and CDR2 is SYDVKM. The CDR3 is CASNDATGTARETQYL. The CDR3 region has the DNA TGTGCCAGCAACGACGCTACGGGGACCGCGAGAGAGACCCAGTACCTC.

Comment on this clonotype: One base away lies a much larger clone, so this may be a sequencing read error. This chain uses TRBV5-6 with TRBJ2-6; TRBD1 aligns across 7 bases. The length of the CDR3 is 14 residues. Germline V lookup: CDR1 SGHDT, CDR2 YYEEEE. The CDR3 DNA reads as TGTGCCAGCAGCCCGGGACAGTCCGCCAACTTCCTGACTTTC. Translation gives CASSPGQSANFLTF.

In the case of this clonotype: This may arise from a read error, as a much more abundant clone is one base away. The chain couples TRBV10-2 to TRBJ2-2; D is possibly TRBD2 (5 bases). CDR3 length: 14 residues. Germline V gene sequence: CDR1 WSHSY, CDR2 SAAADI. CDR3 protein: CASSESLSVGELLF. CDR3 nucleotide sequence: TGCGCCAGCAGTGAGTCGTTGTCTGTCGGGGAGCTGCTTTTT.

This clonotype is a singleton in its sample. This rearrangement joins TRBV6-5 to TRBJ1-1; D is ambiguous. This CDR3 spans 14 amino acids. The V end was cut by 2 bases, the J end by 0 bases, with 7 bases between. Per germline, CDR1 MNHEY and CDR2 SVGAGI. In DNA form, the CDR3 reads TGTGCCAGCAGTTACGGTGGCTTGAACACTGAAGCTTTCTTT. It is translated as CASSYGGLNTEAFF.

There are many counts of this clonotype. A read error may produce the germline difference seen at one junction end. The V and J genes are TRBV6-1 and TRBJ1-1, with D possibly being TRBD1 (5 bases). CDR1 is MNHNS, CDR2 SASEGT, per germline. CDR3 size: 14 residues. CDR3 nucleotides: TGTGCCGGCAGTGACGGGGGAGTGGGTACTGAAGCTTTCTTT. Its translation: CAGSDGGVGTEAFF.

There are a few counts of this clonotype. The V and J genes are TRBV7-9 and TRBJ1-2; unclear D gene. The CDR3 contains 14 residues. CDR1 SEHNR and CDR2 FQNEAQ come from the germline V gene (reference sequence). The ends were cut back, 1 base at V and 0 bases at J, with 6 bases in the middle. As DNA, the CDR3 is TGTGCCAGCAGCTTAGACGGAACTAACTATGGCTACACCTTC. Its translation is CASSLDGTNYGYTF.

In its sample, this clonotype was seen a few times. The CDR3 spells CASSLASHHEQYF. As DNA, the CDR3 is TGTGCCAGCAGCTTAGCGAGCCACCACGAGCAGTACTTC. This chain links TRBV7-9 with TRBJ2-7; D gene unclear. V lost 0 bases and J lost 5, with 8 bases in between. Germline CDR1 reads SEHNR; CDR2 reads FQNEAQ (reference sequence). The CDR3 is 13 amino acids.

As to this clonotype: Likely a read error: the CDR3 ends without its conserved phenylalanine or tryptophan. This chain links TRBV11-3 with TRBJ2-1; 11 bases line up with TRBD1. This CDR3 contains 16 residues. V dropped 11 bases and J dropped 7; count of bases not matched to a gene: 16. Germline CDR1 reads SGHNT; CDR2 reads YENEEA. The CDR3 nucleotides read TGTGCCGTCAGCTTAGACGGACAGGGGGCGGTTAATGAGCAGTTCTTA. Protein product: CAVSLDGQGAVNEQFL.

CDR3 bases: TGTGCCAGCAGCTTAGGCCGGTTCCGTGGGGCGAACACCGGGGAGCTGTTTTTT. This translates into CASSLGRFRGANTGELFF. The chain links TRBV13 to TRBJ2-2; D gene uncertain. Trimming cost V 0 bases and J 0 bases, with 14 bases left between them. Germline CDR1 is PRHDT and CDR2 is FYEKMQ (reference sequence). The CDR3 loop spans 18 amino acids.

About this clonotype: Possible read error: a much larger clone is one base away. This chain links TRBV6-1 with TRBJ2-7; a weak D match, TRBD2 (5 bases). The CDR3 has 12 residues. Germline-derived CDR1 and CDR2 are MNHNS and SASEGT. Trimming cost V 8 bases and J 1 base, with 9 bases left between them. The chain's CDR3 is CASGRGSYEQYF. CDR3 bases: TGTGCCAGCGGACGGGGATCCTACGAGCAGTACTTC.

This clonotype was seen ten or more times. This sequence joins TRBV4-1 and TRBJ1-5, with 12 nucleotides matching TRBD1. The CDR3 runs 16 residues. Germline trimming cut 1 base from V and 9 bases from J; bases unmatched to any gene: 7. CDR1 and CDR2 from the germline V gene are MGHRA and YSYEKL. The CDR3 DNA reads as TGCGCCAGCAGCCAAGTTACGGGGACAGGGGGCCGGCCCCAGCATTTT. This translates into CASSQVTGTGGRPQHF.

The chain uses TRBV7-3 and TRBJ2-1; TRBD1 agrees at 10 bases. CDR1 SGHTA and CDR2 FQGTGA come from the germline V gene. This CDR3 is built from 15 residues. The V and J ends lost 6 bases and 1 base, in that order; junction bases with no gene match: 3. In nucleotides, the CDR3 is TGTGCCAGCAGTCGGGGACAGGGGTCCTACAATGAGCAGTTCTTC. Its translation: CASSRGQGSYNEQFF.

This clonotype was found many times. V usage is TRBV4-1 and J usage is TRBJ1-5, with 7 bases fitting TRBD1. Germline V lookup: CDR1 MGHRA, CDR2 YSYEKL. The CDR3 has 15 residues. Losses at the gene ends were 4 bases for V and 6 bases for J; bases not matched to a gene: 9. CDR3 nucleotide sequence: TGCGCCAGCAGCCTTGAGGACAGGACGGCTCAGCCCCAGCATTTT. Its translation: CASSLEDRTAQPQHF.

This clonotype came up once. The CDR3 region is CASSQGSSGVEQFF. As DNA, the CDR3 is TGTGCCAGCAGCCAAGGCTCATCGGGGGTTGAACAGTTCTTC. The chain uses TRBV4-2 and TRBJ2-1, with a weak D call TRBD2 (6 bases). This CDR3 comprises 14 residues. V was shortened by 1 base and J by 13 bases, with 17 bases between the two germline ends. Germline lookup yields CDR1 LGHNA and CDR2 YNFKEQ.

This clonotype was recorded at least ten times. The chain carries TRBV12-5 and TRBJ2-1; D is possibly TRBD2 (5 bases). CDR1 and CDR2 from the germline V gene are LGHNT and FRNRAP. V was pared by 5 bases and J by 2 bases, with 10 bases between. The CDR3 extends over 14 amino acids. The CDR3 bases are TGTGCTAGTGGTCCGAGCGGTACCTACAATGAGCAGTTCTTC. As protein: CASGPSGTYNEQFF.

This clonotype was seen at least ten times. The chain combines TRBV11-2 with TRBJ2-1; D is tentatively TRBD1 or TRBD2 (5 bases each). Per the germline V gene, CDR1 is SGHAT and CDR2 is FQNNGV. CDR3 length: 14 residues. V lost 2 bases and J lost 2, with 7 bases in between. The CDR3 DNA reads TGTGCCAGCAGCTTATGGGGGACCTACAATGAGCAGTTCTTC. Amino acids: CASSLWGTYNEQFF.